This T cell receptor beta chain was profiled in a study of Ad26.COV2.S vaccination and SARS-CoV-2 variants. Study-wide context: Doses of Ad26.COV2.S were injected into muscle once or twice, 56 days apart.

Treatment reported: 15 to 20 received Ad26.COV2.S at low or high dose, single or two shots; about 5 received placebo; per-sample allocation not given. Repertoires come from day 63 after the first vaccine or placebo injection. Clones were sequenced by immunoSEQ multiplex PCR, and TCRdb holds only the in-frame ones, with some missing. The sample yields hundreds of thousands of clones, about 88% seen once. The sample consisted of peripheral blood, taken in a trial of Ad26.COV2.S vaccine versus placebo. The TCR sequence derives from a person between 18 and 59 years old who received the Ad26.COV2.S COVID-19 vaccine or a placebo.

The CDR3 DNA follows: TGTGCCAGCAGCTTAACACAGGGGACCATCGAGCAGTACTTC. Its protein product is CASSLTQGTIEQYF. The chain employs TRBV7-9 and TRBJ2-7, with 7 nucleotides matching TRBD1. Germline CDR1 and CDR2: SEHNR and FQNEAQ (reference sequence). The CDR3 runs 14 residues. The V segment lost 2 bases and the J segment 6 bases; nucleotides outside the gene matches: 7.